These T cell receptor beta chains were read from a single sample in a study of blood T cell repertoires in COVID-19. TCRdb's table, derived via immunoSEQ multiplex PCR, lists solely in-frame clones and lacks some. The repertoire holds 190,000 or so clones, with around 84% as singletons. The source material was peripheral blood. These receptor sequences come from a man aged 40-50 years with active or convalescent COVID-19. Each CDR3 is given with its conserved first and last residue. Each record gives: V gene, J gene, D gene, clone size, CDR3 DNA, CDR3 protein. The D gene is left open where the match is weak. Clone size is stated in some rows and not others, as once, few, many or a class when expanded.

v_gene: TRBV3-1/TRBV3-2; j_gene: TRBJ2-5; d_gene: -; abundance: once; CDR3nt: TGTGCCAGCAGCCCGCGGAAGGCCCAGGAGACCCAGTACTTC; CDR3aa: CASSPRKAQETQYF
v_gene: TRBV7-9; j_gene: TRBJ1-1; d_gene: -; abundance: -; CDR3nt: TGTGCCAGCACCCTCGACTCCTTTTACGAAGCTTTCTTT; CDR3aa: CASTLDSFYEAFF
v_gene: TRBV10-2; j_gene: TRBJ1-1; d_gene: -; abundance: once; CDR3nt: TGCGCCAGCAGTGAGACAAGACAGGTGAACACTGAAGCTTTCTTT; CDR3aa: CASSETRQVNTEAFF
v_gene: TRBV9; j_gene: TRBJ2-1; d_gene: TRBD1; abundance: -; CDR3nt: TGTGCCAGCAGCGACCCCAGGGGGCTAAATGAGCAGTTCTTC; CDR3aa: CASSDPRGLNEQFF
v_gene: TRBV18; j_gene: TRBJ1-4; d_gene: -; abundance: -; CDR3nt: TGTGCCAGCTCACCACAACAGGCAACTAATAATGAAAAACTGTTTTTT; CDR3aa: CASSPQQATNNEKLFF
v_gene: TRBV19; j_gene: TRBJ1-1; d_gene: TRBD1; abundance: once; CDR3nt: TGTGCCAGTAGCCAGAACCCGGGACAGGGGATTCCTGAAGCTTTCTTT; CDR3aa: CASSQNPGQGIPEAFF
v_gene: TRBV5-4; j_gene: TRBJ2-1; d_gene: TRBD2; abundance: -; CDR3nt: TGTGCCAGCAGTTACGGACTAGCGGGGGGGCGGTATGAGCAGTTCTTC; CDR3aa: CASSYGLAGGRYEQFF
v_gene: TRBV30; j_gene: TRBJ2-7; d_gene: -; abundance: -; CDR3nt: TGTGCCTGGGGCCATAGCTACGAGCAGTACTTC; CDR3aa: CAWGHSYEQYF
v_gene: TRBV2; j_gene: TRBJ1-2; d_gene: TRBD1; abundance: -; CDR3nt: TGTGCCATCACCCCACACCGGACAGGGTGGGGCTATGGCTACACCTTC; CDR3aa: CAITPHRTGWGYGYTF
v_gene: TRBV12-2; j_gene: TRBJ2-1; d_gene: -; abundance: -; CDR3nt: TGTGCAAGTCGCCTTACAGCGGGGGGGGTCTGTGAGCAGTTCTTC; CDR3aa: CASRLTAGGVCEQFF
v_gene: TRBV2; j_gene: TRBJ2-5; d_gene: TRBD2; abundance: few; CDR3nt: TGTGCCAGCAAGCCCGGGACTAGGAAGCACTTC; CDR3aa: CASKPGTRKHF
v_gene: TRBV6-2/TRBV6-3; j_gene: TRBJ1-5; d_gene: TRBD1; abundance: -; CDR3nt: TGTGCCAGCAGCCGACAGGGTGGGCGCAATCAGCCCCAGCATTTT; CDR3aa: CASSRQGGRNQPQHF
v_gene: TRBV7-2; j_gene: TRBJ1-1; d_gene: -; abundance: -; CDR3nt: TGTGCCAGCAGCTTAGGGCGCGGAGGCACTGAAGCTTTCTTT; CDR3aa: CASSLGRGGTEAFF
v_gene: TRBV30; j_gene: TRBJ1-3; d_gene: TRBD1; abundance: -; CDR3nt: TGTGCCTGGGCGGACAGGGGGCATGGAAACACCATATATTTT; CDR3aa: CAWADRGHGNTIYF
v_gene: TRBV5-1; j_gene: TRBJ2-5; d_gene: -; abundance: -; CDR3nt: TGCGCCAGCAGCTTGGATCCGTACCAAGAGACCCAGTACTTC; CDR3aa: CASSLDPYQETQYF
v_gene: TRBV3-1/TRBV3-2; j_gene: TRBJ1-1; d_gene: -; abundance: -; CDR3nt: TGTGCCAGCCGAGGGGGCACTGAAGCTTTCTTT; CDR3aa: CASRGGTEAFF
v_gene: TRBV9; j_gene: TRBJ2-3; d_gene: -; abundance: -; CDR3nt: TGTGCCAGCAGCGTAGCTAGCACAGATACGCAGTATTTT; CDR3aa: CASSVASTDTQYF
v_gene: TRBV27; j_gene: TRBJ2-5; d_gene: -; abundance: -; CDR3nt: TGTGCCAGCAGTTTTAGAGGGGGTGTTCAAGAGACCCAGTACTTC; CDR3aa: CASSFRGGVQETQYF
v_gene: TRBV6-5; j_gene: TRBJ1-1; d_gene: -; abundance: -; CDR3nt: TGTGCCAGCAGTTACGGAACTGGGACCGGGAGAGCTTTCTTT; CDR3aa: CASSYGTGTGRAFF
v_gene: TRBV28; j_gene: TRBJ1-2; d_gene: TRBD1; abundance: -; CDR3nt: TGTGCCAGCACCTTGGGTACAGGGGGATATGGCTACACCTTC; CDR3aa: CASTLGTGGYGYTF
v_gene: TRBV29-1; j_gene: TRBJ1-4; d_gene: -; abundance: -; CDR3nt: TGCAGCGTTGGGGGCCACATCGATGAAAAACTGTTTTTT; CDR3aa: CSVGGHIDEKLFF
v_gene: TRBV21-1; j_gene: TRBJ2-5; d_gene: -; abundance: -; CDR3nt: TGTGCCAGCAGCAAAGAAGGTCTAGCGGGGGATCTCCAAGAGACCCAGTACTTC; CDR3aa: CASSKEGLAGDLQETQYF
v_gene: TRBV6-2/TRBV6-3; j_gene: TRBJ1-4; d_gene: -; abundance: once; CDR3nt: TGTGCCAGCAGTTACTTGCAGGTTCCCGAAAAACTGTTTTTT; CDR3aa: CASSYLQVPEKLFF
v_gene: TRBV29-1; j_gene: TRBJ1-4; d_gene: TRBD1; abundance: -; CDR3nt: TGCAGCGTAGACGACAGGGGGCTGGGAAAACTGTTTTTT; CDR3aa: CSVDDRGLGKLFF
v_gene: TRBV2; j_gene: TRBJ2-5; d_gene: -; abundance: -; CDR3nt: TGTGCCTCAGCTAGGGAGTCCCAAGAGACCCAGTACTTC; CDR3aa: CASARESQETQYF
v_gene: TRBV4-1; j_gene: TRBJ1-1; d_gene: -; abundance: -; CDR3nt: TGCGCCAGCAGCCATTTCGTCTGGGGGCGGACTGAAGCTTTCTTT; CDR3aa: CASSHFVWGRTEAFF
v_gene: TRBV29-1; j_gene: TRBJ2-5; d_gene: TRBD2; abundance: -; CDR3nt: TGCAGCGTCGGGGCTGCTAGCGGGGGGCAGACCCAGTACTTC; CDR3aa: CSVGAASGGQTQYF
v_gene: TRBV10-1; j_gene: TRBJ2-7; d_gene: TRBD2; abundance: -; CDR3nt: TGCGCCAGCAGTGAGTCGGGAGGGCGCGAGCAGTACTTC; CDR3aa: CASSESGGREQYF
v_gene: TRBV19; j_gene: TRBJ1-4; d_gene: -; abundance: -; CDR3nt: TGTGCCAGTTCTCCCAGATTGGGCAATGAAAAACTGTTTTTT; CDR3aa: CASSPRLGNEKLFF
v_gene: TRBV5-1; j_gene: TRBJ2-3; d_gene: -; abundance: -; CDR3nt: TGCGCCGGTAGCGAGGGGGGCACAGATACGCAGTATTTT; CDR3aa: CAGSEGGTDTQYF
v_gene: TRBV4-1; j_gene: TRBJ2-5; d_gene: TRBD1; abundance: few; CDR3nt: TGCGCCAGCAGCCGCACACAGGGGGTAGGGGAGACCCAGTACTTC; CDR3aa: CASSRTQGVGETQYF
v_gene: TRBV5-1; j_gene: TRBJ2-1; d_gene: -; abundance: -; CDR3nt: TGCGCCAGCATACAGGAACCCAGCTCCTACAATGAGCAGTTCTTC; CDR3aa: CASIQEPSSYNEQFF
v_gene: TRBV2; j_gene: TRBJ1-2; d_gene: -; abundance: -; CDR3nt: TGTGCCAGCCCGGGGCGGGGGCCCCGTGGTGGCTACACCTTC; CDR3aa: CASPGRGPRGGYTF
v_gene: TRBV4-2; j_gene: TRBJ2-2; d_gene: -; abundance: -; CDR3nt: TGTGCCAGCAGCCAAGGATCCGGGAACACCGGGGAGCTGTTTTTT; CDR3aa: CASSQGSGNTGELFF
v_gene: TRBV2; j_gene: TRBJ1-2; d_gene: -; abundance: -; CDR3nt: TGTGCCAGCAGTGGGGACTTGGAAGGCTACACCTTC; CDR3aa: CASSGDLEGYTF
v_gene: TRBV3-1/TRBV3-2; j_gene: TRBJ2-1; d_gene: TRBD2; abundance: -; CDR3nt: TGTGCCAGCAGTGGAGGGAGGGCCCAATTCTTC; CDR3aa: CASSGGRAQFF
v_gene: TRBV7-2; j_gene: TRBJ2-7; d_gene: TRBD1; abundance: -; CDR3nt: TGTGCCAGCAGCTCGGACAGGGTTAGGGACGAGCAGTACTTC; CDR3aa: CASSSDRVRDEQYF
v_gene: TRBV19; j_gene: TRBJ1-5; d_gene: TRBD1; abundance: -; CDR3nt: TGTGCCAGTACGGACAGGGGTTATAGCAATCAGCCCCAGCATTTT; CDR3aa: CASTDRGYSNQPQHF
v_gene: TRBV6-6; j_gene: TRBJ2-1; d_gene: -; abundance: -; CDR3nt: TGTGCCAGCAGCAAGACAGATAGCTCCTACAATGAGCAGTTCTTC; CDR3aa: CASSKTDSSYNEQFF
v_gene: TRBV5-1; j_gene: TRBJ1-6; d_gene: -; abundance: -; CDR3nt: TGCGCCAGCAGCTCACAGGTTGGAGCTTCACCCCTCCACTTT; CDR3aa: CASSSQVGASPLHF
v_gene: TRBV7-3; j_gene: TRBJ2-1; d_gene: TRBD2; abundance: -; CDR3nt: TGTGCCAGCAGTTCACTAGCGGGGGGTGTCAATGAGCAGTTCTTC; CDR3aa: CASSSLAGGVNEQFF
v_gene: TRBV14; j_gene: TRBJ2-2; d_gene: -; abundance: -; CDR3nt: TGTGCCAGCAGCCAAGTTCAGGGCTCCGGGGAGCTGTTTTTT; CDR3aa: CASSQVQGSGELFF
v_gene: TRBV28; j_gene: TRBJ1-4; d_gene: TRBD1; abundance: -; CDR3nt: TGTGCCAGCAGCCTTACAGGGGGAAATGAAAAACTGTTTTTT; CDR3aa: CASSLTGGNEKLFF
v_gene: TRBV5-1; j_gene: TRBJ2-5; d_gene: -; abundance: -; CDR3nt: TGCGCCAGCAGCTTGGGACAGCATCAAGAGACCCAGTACTTC; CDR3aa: CASSLGQHQETQYF
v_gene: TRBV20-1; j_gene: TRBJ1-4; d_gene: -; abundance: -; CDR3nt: TGCAGTGCTAGAGATGCGGCCAAACTGTTTTTT; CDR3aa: CSARDAAKLFF
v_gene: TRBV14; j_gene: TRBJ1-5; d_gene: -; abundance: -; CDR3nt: TGTGCCAGCAGCCAGGGTCCGGGGCAGCCCCAGCATTTT; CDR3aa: CASSQGPGQPQHF
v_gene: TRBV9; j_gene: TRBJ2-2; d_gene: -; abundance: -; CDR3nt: TGTGCCAGCAGCGTAGAAATGGCCGCCGGGGAGCTGTTTTTT; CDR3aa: CASSVEMAAGELFF
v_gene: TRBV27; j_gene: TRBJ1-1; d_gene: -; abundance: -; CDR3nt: TGTGCCAGCAGCCGCGACAGCACTGAAGCTTTCTTT; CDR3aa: CASSRDSTEAFF
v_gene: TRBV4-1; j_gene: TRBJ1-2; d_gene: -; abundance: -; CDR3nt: TGCGCCAGCAGCCAGTTTGGTTTCATAGTTGGCTACACCTTC; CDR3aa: CASSQFGFIVGYTF
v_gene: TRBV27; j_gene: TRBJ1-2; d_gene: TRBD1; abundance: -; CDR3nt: TGTGCCAGCAGACGGACAGGGGTCGAGTATGGCTACACCTTC; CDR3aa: CASRRTGVEYGYTF
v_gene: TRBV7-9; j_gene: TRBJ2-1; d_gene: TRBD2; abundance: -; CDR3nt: TGTGCCAGCAGCCCGCCGGGGACTATTCCATCCCTGGTCTACAATGAGCAGTTCTTC; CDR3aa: CASSPPGTIPSLVYNEQFF
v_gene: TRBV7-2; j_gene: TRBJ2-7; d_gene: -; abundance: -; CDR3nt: TGTGCCAGCAGCTTAGCTCAACAGGGTTCCTACGAGCAGTACTTC; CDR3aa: CASSLAQQGSYEQYF
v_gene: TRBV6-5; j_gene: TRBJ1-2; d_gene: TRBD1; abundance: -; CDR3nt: TGTGCCAGCAGTTACCGAATACAGGGGTTCAACTATGGCTACACCTTC; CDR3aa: CASSYRIQGFNYGYTF
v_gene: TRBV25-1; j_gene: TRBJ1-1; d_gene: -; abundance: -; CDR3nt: TGTGCCAGCAGCCCTACAGGGATCTCGAAGGGAGCTTTCTTT; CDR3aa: CASSPTGISKGAFF
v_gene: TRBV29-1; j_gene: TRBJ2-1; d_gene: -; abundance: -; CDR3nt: TGCAGCGTGACTCCGGATTTTGAGCAGTTCTTC; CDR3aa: CSVTPDFEQFF
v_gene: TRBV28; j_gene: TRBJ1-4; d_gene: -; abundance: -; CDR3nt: TGTGCCAGCAGTCCACGACAGAGTGCAACTAATGAAAAACTGTTTTTT; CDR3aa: CASSPRQSATNEKLFF
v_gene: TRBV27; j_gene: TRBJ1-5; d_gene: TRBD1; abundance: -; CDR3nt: TGTGCCAGCAGGCGACAGGGGGTCGTCAATCAGCCCCAGCATTTT; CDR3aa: CASRRQGVVNQPQHF